This TCR beta chain was recovered during a study of vaccination effects on CD4 cells after COVID-19. TCRdb's copy holds only in-frame clones and misses some; the assay was immunoSEQ multiplex PCR. The table has more than 25,000 clones, roughly two thirds seen once; the top ten hold approximately 27%. Unmatched junction bases numbered 5, after V lost 0 bases and J lost 13 bases. This CDR3 spans 14 amino acids. Germline V gene lookup returns CDR1 SGHAT and CDR2 FQNNGV. Whole-study findings and limits: Late after vaccination, infection- and vaccine-induced clones showed marked clonal contraction.

CD4+ T cells specific for antigen were expanded with viral peptide pools by the ViraFEST assay before sequencing. An approximately 10-day culture period preceded the isolation of CD4+ T cells. Vaccinees lacked prior SARS-CoV-2 infection and tested negative for nucleocapsid antibodies. Culturing of a few million PBMC per well took place with around 9.4 IU/ml IL-2 and 9.5 to 10 ug/ml peptides. Concerning this clone: Its specificity is unknown.

This receptor was obtained from a human donor who received a COVID-19 vaccine. The source material was CD4+ T cells from PBMCs cultured with HCoV-229E spike peptides, sampled before COVID-19 vaccination. The rearrangement links TRBV11-2 to TRBJ2-1, with 11 bases that match TRBD2. The CDR3 protein is CASSLDSGLAAQFF. For the CDR3, the DNA is TGTGCCAGCAGCTTAGATTCGGGACTAGCGGCTCAGTTCTTC.